This T cell receptor beta chain was identified during a study of blood T cell repertoires in COVID-19. Looking at the study overall: The analysed material was cDNA or gDNA that came from T cells, B-cell-depleted T cells, or PBMCs.

Assignments of participants to cohorts depended upon their own reported clinical history. What the recovered Cohort 3 donors had was two negative PCRs, clearance, or symptom resolution. As handled by the study authors: The authors estimated nucleated cell counts from reference gene primer amplification. Repertoires were generated with immunoSEQ multiplex PCR, while TCRdb's copy carries only in-frame clones and drops some. The D gene and trimming were derived from the DNA, and the V and J assignments and clone size from that table. The sample lists 400,000 to 450,000 clones, 80% to 90% occurring once. Trimming took 0 bases from V and 1 from J, leaving 21 bases between them. CDR1 MGHRA and CDR2 YSYEKL come from the germline V gene. This CDR3 contains 19 residues.

This rearrangement joins TRBV4-1 to TRBJ1-1; possible D gene TRBD1, 5 bases. The clonotype was recovered from a man between 25 and 39 years old who had recovered from COVID-19. The sequenced sample was PBMCs or T cells enriched from blood (not recorded which). The CDR3 region has the DNA TGCGCCAGCAGCCAAGATCTATTTTTTCAGGGAGGAAGGAACACTGAAGCTTTCTTT. This sequence encodes CASSQDLFFQGGRNTEAFF.